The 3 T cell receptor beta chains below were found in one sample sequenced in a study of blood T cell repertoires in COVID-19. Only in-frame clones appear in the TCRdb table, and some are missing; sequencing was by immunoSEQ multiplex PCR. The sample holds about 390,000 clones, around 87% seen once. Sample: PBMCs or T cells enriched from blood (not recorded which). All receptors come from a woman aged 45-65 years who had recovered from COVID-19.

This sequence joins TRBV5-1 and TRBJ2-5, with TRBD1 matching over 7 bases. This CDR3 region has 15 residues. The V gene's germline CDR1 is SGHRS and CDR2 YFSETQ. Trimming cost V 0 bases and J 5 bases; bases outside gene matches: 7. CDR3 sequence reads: CASSLVATGSETQYF. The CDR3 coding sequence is TGCGCCAGCAGCTTGGTAGCGACAGGGAGCGAGACCCAGTACTTC.

DNA for the CDR3: TGTGCCAGCAGCTTAGGACAGGGTGTAACCTATGGCTACACCTTC. Translated: CASSLGQGVTYGYTF. This chain connects TRBV7-2 to TRBJ1-2, with 7 nucleotides matching TRBD1. The CDR3 sequence is 15 residues long. The junction had 6 bases not matched to a gene; V was cut back by 1 base and J by 4 bases. The V gene's germline CDR1 is SGHTA and CDR2 FQGNSA. Drawing the rest from reference TRBV7-2 and TRBJ1-2, the complete variable domain is GAGVSQSPSNKVTEKGKDVELRCDPISGHTALYWYRQSLGQGLEFLIYFQGNSAPDKSGLPSDRFSAERTGGSVSTLTIQRTQQEDSAVYLCASSLGQGVTYGYTFGSGTRLTVV.

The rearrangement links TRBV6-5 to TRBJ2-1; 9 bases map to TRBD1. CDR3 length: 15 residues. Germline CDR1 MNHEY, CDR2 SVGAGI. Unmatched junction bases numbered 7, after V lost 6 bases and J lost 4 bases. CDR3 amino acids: CASRFTGGAYNEQFF. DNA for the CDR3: TGTGCCAGCAGATTTACAGGGGGCGCATACAATGAGCAGTTCTTC.